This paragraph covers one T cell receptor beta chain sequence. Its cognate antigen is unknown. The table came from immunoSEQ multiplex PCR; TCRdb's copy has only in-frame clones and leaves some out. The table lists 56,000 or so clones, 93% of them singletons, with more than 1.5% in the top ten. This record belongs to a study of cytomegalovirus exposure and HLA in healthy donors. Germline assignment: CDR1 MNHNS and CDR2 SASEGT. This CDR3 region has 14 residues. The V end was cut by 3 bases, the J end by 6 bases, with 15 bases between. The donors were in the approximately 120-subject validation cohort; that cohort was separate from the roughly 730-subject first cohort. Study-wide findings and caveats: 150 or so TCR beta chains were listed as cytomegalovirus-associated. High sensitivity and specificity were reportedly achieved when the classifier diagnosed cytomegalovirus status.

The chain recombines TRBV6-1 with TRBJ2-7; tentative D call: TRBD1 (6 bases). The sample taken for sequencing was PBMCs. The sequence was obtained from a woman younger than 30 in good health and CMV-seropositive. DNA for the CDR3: TGTGCCAGCAGTGAGCAGGGGCGCTTCTCCGAGCAGTACTTC. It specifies CASSEQGRFSEQYF.